What follows is one TCR beta chain and its context. V gave up 0 bases and J gave up 1 base; unmatched junction bases: 4. The CDR3 has 19 residues. Germline V gene sequence: CDR1 KGHSH, CDR2 LQKENI. The data were obtained in a study of cytomegalovirus exposure and HLA in healthy donors. The PCR was carried out with 60 Vbeta primers and 13 Jbeta primers. Generated by immunoSEQ multiplex PCR, the TCRdb table keeps only in-frame clones and is missing some. Here the sample spans around 110,000 clones, 81% being singletons. Sequencing input: PBMCs. The sequence was collected from a woman aged 25 to 39 in good health and CMV-seronegative. The rearrangement links TRBV18 to TRBJ2-2, with 14 bases lining up with TRBD2. The CDR3 DNA reads TGTGCCAGCTCACCACCGGGACTAGCGGGAGTAAGGAACACCGGGGAGCTGTTTTTT. Translating gives CASSPPGLAGVRNTGELFF.